Below, 14 T cell receptor beta chains from the same sample are listed, as sequenced in a study of blood T cell repertoires in COVID-19. Here immunoSEQ multiplex PCR was the method, and the copy in TCRdb shows in-frame clones only, minus some. This table holds about 280,000 clones, around 89% found once. Sequencing was done on a sample of peripheral blood. The source of these receptors is a man aged 35 to 55 with acute or convalescent COVID-19.

The chain couples TRBV5-1 to TRBJ2-3; 7 bases are a match to TRBD1. CDR1 SGHRS and CDR2 YFSETQ come from the germline V gene. The CDR3 spans 13 residues. V dropped 4 bases and J dropped 2; count of bases not matched to a gene: 1. CDR3 sequence: CASSGTDTDTQYF. In DNA, the CDR3 is TGCGCCAGCAGCGGGACAGACACAGATACGCAGTATTTT. The full variable domain, in which reference TRBV5-1 and TRBJ2-3 provide the parts outside the CDR3, is KAGVTQTPRYLIKTRGQQVTLSCSPISGHRSVSWYQQTPGQGLQFLFEYFSETQRNKGNFPGRFSGRQFSNSRSEMNVSTLELGDSALYLCASSGTDTDTQYFGPGTRLTVL.

V is TRBV27 and J is TRBJ1-2; no definite D call. The V gene's germline CDR1 is MNHEY and CDR2 SMNVEV (reference sequence). Trimming shortened V by 3 bases and J by 2 bases, and 10 bases separated the two germline ends. The CDR3 loop spans 14 amino acids. CDR3 DNA: TGTGCCAGCAGTTTGGGTCCGGGGAACTATGGCTACACCTTC. Protein: CASSLGPGNYGYTF.

The J gene is TRBJ2-7, the V gene TRBV6-5; 8 bases agree with TRBD1. The trim removed 0 bases at V and 7 bases at J, leaving 11 bases unmatched. The length of the CDR3 is 16 residues. Germline V CDR1 and CDR2: MNHEY, SVGAGI. CDR3 DNA sequence: TGTGCCAGCAGTTACTCGTCGGGACAGGCGGCGTGGGAGCAGTACTTC. It codes for CASSYSSGQAAWEQYF.

The chain carries TRBV18 and TRBJ1-1; D ambiguous. Trimming shortened V by 0 bases and J by 7 bases, and 6 bases separated the two germline ends. The germline V gene encodes CDR1 KGHSH and CDR2 LQKENI. This CDR3 has 12 residues. CDR3 sequence: CASSPPGGEAFF. The CDR3 DNA follows: TGTGCCAGCTCACCACCGGGAGGTGAAGCTTTCTTT.

The CDR3 is CASSIQRSSYNEQFF. The CDR3 DNA follows: TGTGCCAGTAGTATCCAGCGCAGCTCCTACAATGAGCAGTTCTTC. The genes are TRBV19 and TRBJ2-1; D is unresolved. CDR3 length equals 15 residues. V lost 3 bases, J lost 0 bases, and 9 bases lay in between. CDR1 is LNHDA and CDR2 is SQIVND in the germline V gene (reference sequence). Based on the CDR3 plus reference TRBV19 and TRBJ2-1, the full variable domain is DGGITQSPKYLFRKEGQNVTLSCEQNLNHDAMYWYRQDPGQGLRLIYYSQIVNDFQKGDIAEGYSVSREKKESFPLTVTSAQKNPTAFYLCASSIQRSSYNEQFFGPGTRLTVL.

Only one count was recorded for this clone. The gene calls are TRBV3-1 (or the pseudogene TRBV3-2) and TRBJ1-1; no clear D. V was trimmed by 4 bases and J by 0 bases, leaving 12 bases between them. The CDR3 is 15 amino acids. Germline V lookup: CDR1 LGHDT, CDR2 YNNKEL (reference sequence). The CDR3 sequence is CASSPRASMNTEAFF. The CDR3 DNA sequence: TGTGCCAGCAGCCCCCGAGCATCGATGAACACTGAAGCTTTCTTT.

V gene TRBV3-1 (or the pseudogene TRBV3-2) combines with J gene TRBJ1-4, with D tentatively TRBD1 (5 bases). In germline, CDR1 is LGHDT, CDR2 YNNKEL (reference sequence). V lost 1 base, J lost 8 bases, and 11 bases lay in between. The CDR3 consists of 14 residues. CDR3 region: CASSQGASGEKLFF. The CDR3 nucleotides are TGTGCCAGCAGCCAAGGGGCCTCAGGGGAAAAACTGTTTTTT.

This chain links TRBV5-4 with TRBJ2-1; 9 bases are shared with TRBD1. CDR1 is SGHNT, CDR2 YYREEE, per germline (reference sequence). Losses at the gene ends were 0 bases for V and 7 bases for J; bases not matched to a gene: 5. The CDR3 contains 15 residues. CDR3 coding DNA: TGTGCCAGCAGCTTGGAACAGGGGGCGAGGAATGAGCAGTTCTTC. This encodes CASSLEQGARNEQFF.

The chain uses TRBV7-3 and TRBJ2-6; 8 bases are a match to TRBD1. Per germline, CDR1 SGHTA and CDR2 FQGTGA. The CDR3 runs to 16 residues. V dropped 10 bases and J dropped 0; count of bases not matched to a gene: 8. The CDR3 sequence is CAIEQGAFSGANVLTF. The CDR3 DNA is TGTGCCATAGAGCAGGGGGCTTTCTCTGGGGCCAACGTCCTGACTTTC.

This clone was picked up a small number of times. The chain recombines TRBV5-8 with TRBJ2-1; D is possibly TRBD1 (6 bases). Germline CDR1 reads SGHTS; CDR2 reads YDEGEE. The V and J ends lost 10 bases and 4 bases respectively, with 12 bases between them. This CDR3 comprises 12 residues. The CDR3, as DNA: TGTGCCCGCCAACAGGGATACAATGAGCAGTTCTTC. It encodes CARQQGYNEQFF.

This chain connects TRBV6-5 to TRBJ1-4, with D possibly TRBD1 on 6 matching bases. Germline V gene sequence: CDR1 MNHEY, CDR2 SVGAGI. Trimming left V 6 bases short and J 7 bases short, with 15 bases between. This CDR3 contains 14 residues. For the CDR3, the DNA is TGTGCCAGCAGCCGTTGGGGGGGCGGTGAAAAACTGTTTTTT. It yields the protein CASSRWGGGEKLFF.

The chain is built from TRBV5-1 and TRBJ1-5, with 9 bases aligning to TRBD1. Losses at the gene ends were 4 bases for V and 7 bases for J; bases not matched to a gene: 9. Germline assignment: CDR1 SGHRS and CDR2 YFSETQ. This CDR3 comprises 15 residues. The chain's CDR3 is CASSLGQGLGQPQHF. CDR3 nucleotide sequence: TGCGCCAGCAGCCTCGGACAGGGGCTAGGGCAGCCCCAGCATTTT.

V is TRBV21-1 and J is TRBJ2-1; the listed D gene, TRBD1, was not tested against the DNA. TRBV21-1 is deemed a pseudogene. CDR3 length: 15 amino acids. The CDR3 region is CASSKYRDRADEQFF. The CDR3, as DNA: TGTGCCAGCAGCAAATATAGGGACAGGGCCGATGAGCAGTTCTTC.

This clone was found a few times. This sequence joins TRBV12-3 or TRBV12-4 and TRBJ2-2; unclear D gene. The ends were cut back, 5 bases at V and 7 bases at J, with 8 bases in the middle. This CDR3 region has 12 residues. The CDR3 sequence is CASSPLNGELFF. CDR3 sequence (DNA): TGTGCCAGCAGTCCCCTTAACGGGGAGCTGTTTTTT.